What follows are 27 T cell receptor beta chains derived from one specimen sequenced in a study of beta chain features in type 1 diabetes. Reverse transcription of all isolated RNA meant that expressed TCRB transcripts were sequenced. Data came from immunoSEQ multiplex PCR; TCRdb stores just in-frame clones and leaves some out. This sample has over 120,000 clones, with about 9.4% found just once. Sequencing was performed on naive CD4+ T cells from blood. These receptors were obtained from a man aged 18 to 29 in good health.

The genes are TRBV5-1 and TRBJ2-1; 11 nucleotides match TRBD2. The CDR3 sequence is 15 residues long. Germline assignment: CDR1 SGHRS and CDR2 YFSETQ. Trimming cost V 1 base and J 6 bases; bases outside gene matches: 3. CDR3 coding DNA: TGCGCCAGCAGCTTGTTGACTAGCGGGGTCAATGAGCAGTTCTTC. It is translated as CASSLLTSGVNEQFF.

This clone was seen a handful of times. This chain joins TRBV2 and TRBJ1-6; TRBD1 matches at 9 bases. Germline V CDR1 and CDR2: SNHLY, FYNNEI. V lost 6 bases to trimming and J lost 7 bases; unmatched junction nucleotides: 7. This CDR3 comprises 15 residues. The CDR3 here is CASSVQGARNSPLHF. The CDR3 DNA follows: TGTGCCAGCAGCGTACAGGGGGCAAGGAATTCACCCCTCCACTTT.

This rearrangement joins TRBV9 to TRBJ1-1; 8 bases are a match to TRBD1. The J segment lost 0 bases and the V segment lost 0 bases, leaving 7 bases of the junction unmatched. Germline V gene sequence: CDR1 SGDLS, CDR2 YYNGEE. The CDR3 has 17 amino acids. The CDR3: CASSVGQGLGMNTEAFF. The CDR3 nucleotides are TGTGCCAGCAGCGTAGGACAGGGGCTCGGTATGAACACTGAAGCTTTCTTT.

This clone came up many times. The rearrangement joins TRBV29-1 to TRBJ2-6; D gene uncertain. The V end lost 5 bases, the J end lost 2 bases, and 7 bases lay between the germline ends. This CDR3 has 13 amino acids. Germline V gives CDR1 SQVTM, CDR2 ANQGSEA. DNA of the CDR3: TGCAGCGTTCAAGGGCCTGGGGCCAACGTCCTGACTTTC. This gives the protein CSVQGPGANVLTF. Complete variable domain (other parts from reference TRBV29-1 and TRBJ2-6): SAVISQKPSRDICQRGTSLTIQCQVDSQVTMMFWYRQQPGQSLTLIATANQGSEATYESGFVIDKFPISRPNLTFSTLTVSNMSPEDSSIYLCSVQGPGANVLTFGAGSRLTVL.

As DNA, the CDR3 is TGTGCCAGCAGCTATCCTAGGCTCTACGAGCAGTACTTC. This encodes CASSYPRLYEQYF. V usage is TRBV11-2 and J usage is TRBJ2-7; D not resolved. The CDR3 extends over 13 amino acids. Trimming took off 4 bases at V and 3 bases at J, with 10 bases between the two ends. The germline V gene has CDR1 SGHAT and CDR2 FQNNGV.

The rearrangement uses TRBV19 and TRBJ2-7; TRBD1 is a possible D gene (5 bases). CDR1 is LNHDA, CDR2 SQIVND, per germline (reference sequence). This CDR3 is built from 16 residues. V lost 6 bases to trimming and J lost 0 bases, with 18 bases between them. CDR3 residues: CASSQRVSTASYEQYF. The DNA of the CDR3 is TGTGCCAGTAGCCAAAGGGTATCGACAGCCTCCTACGAGCAGTACTTC.

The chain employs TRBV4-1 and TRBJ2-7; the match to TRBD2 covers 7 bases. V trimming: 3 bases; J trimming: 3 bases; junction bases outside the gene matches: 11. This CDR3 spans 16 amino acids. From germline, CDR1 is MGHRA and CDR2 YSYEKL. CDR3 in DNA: TGCGCCAGCAGCCACCCCCTGGGGAGGGATCGCTACGAGCAGTACTTC. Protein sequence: CASSHPLGRDRYEQYF.

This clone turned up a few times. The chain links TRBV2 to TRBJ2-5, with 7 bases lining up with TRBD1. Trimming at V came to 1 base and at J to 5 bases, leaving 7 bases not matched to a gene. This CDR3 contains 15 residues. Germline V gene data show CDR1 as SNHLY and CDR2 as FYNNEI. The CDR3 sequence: CASSEDGRGWETQYF. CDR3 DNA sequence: TGTGCCAGCAGTGAAGACGGCAGGGGGTGGGAGACCCAGTACTTC.

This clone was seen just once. The CDR3 protein is CASSLRTSGGNTGELFF. The CDR3 nucleotides are TGTGCCAGCAGCTTAAGGACTAGCGGGGGGAACACCGGGGAGCTGTTTTTT. The chain recombines TRBV11-2 with TRBJ2-2, with TRBD2 matching over 13 bases. Per the germline V gene, CDR1 is SGHAT and CDR2 is FQNNGV. The CDR3 totals 17 residues. Germline trimming cut 2 bases from V and 1 base from J; bases unmatched to any gene: 1.

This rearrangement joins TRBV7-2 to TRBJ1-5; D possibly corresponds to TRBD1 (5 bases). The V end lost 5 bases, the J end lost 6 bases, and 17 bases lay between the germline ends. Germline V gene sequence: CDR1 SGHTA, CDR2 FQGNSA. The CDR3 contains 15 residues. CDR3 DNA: TGTGCCAGCAGCACCAATCAGGGAGGCGGTCAGCCCCAGCATTTT. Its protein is CASSTNQGGGQPQHF.

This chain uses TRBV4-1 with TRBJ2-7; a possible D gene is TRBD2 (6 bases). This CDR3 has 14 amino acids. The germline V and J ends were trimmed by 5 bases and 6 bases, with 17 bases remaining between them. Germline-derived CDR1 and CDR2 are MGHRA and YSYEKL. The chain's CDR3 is CASSSGESVREQYF. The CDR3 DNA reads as TGCGCCAGCAGCTCGGGGGAGTCGGTACGCGAGCAGTACTTC.

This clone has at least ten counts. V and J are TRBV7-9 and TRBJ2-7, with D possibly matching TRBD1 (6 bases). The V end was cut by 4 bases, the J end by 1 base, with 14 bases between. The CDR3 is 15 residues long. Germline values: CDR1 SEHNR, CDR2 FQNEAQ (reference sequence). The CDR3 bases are TGTGCCAGCAGCTCGAACTCCAGGGGATCCTACGAGCAGTACTTC. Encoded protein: CASSSNSRGSYEQYF. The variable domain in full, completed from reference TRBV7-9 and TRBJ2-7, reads DTGVSQNPRHKITKRGQNVTFRCDPISEHNRLYWYRQTLGQGPEFLTYFQNEAQLEKSRLLSDRFSAERPKGSFSTLEIQRTEQGDSAMYLCASSSNSRGSYEQYFGPGTRLTVT.

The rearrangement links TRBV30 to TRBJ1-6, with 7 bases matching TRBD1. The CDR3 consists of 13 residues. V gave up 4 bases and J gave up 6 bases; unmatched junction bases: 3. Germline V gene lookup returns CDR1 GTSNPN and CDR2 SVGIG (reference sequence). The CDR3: CAWNRDSNSPLHF. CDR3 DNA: TGTGCCTGGAATCGGGACAGTAATTCACCCCTCCACTTT.

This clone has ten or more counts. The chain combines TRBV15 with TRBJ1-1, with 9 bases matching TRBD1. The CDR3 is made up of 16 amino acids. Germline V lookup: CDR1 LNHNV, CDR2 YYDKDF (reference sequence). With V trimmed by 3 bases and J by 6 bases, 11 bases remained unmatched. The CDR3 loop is CATSSPGTGTQSEAFF. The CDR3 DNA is TGTGCCACCAGCAGTCCCGGGACAGGGACCCAATCTGAAGCTTTCTTT.

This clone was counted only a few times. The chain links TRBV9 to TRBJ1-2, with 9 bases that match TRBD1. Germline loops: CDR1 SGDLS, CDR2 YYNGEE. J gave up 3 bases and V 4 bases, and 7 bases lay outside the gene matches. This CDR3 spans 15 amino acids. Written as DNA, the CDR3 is TGTGCCAGCAGCCCACGAACAGGGGGCGACTATGGCTACACCTTC. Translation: CASSPRTGGDYGYTF.

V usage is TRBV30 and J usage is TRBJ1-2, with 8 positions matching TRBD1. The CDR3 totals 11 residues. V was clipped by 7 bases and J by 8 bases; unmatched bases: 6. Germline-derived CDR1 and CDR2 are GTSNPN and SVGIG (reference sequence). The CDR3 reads CASGQGYGYTF. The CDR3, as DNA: TGTGCCTCTGGACAGGGCTACGGCTACACCTTC.

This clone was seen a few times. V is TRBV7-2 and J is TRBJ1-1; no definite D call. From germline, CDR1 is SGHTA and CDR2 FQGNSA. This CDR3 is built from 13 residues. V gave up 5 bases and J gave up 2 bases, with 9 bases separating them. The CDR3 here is CASSPHINTEAFF. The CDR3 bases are TGTGCCAGCAGCCCTCACATAAACACTGAAGCTTTCTTT.

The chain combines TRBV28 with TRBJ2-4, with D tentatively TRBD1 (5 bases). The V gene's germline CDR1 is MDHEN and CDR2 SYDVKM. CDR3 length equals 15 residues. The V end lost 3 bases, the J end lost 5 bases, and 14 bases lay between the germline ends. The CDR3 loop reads CASSFLAGNQNIQYF. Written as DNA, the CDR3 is TGTGCCAGCAGTTTTCTGGCAGGGAATCAAAACATTCAGTACTTC.

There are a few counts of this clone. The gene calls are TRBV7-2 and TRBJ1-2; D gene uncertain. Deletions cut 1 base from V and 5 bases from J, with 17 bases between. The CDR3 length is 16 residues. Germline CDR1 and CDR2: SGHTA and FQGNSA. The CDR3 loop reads CASSLGGQQSGYGYTF. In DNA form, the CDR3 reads TGTGCCAGCAGCTTAGGAGGCCAACAATCGGGGTATGGCTACACCTTC.

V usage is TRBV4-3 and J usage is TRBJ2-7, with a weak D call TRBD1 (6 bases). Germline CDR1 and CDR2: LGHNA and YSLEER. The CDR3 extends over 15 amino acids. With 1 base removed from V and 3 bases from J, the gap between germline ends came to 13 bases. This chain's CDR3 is CASSQVSDSLYEQYF. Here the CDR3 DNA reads TGCGCCAGCAGCCAAGTATCGGACAGCCTCTACGAGCAGTACTTC.

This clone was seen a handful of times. CDR3 sequence: CASSLGRPGTGNYEQYF. The CDR3 DNA follows: TGTGCCAGCAGCTTGGGAAGACCCGGGACAGGGAACTACGAGCAGTACTTC. The chain carries TRBV5-6 and TRBJ2-7; 9 nucleotides agree with TRBD1. Germline-derived CDR1 and CDR2 are SGHDT and YYEEEE. V dropped 0 bases and J dropped 3; count of bases not matched to a gene: 10. The CDR3 is made up of 17 amino acids.

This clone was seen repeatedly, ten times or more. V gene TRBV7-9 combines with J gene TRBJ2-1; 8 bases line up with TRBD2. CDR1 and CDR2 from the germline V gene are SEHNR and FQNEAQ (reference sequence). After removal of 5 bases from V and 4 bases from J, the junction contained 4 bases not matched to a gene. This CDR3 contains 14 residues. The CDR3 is CASSPGGAYNEQFF. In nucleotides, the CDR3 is TGTGCCAGCAGCCCCGGGGGGGCTTACAATGAGCAGTTCTTC.

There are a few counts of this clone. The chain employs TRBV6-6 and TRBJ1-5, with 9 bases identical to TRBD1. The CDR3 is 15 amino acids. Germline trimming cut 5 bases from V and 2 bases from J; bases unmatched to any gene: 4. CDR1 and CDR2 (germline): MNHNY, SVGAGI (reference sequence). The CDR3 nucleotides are TGTGCCAGCAGTGTCCGGACAGGGGGCAATCAGCCCCAGCATTTT. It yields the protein CASSVRTGGNQPQHF.

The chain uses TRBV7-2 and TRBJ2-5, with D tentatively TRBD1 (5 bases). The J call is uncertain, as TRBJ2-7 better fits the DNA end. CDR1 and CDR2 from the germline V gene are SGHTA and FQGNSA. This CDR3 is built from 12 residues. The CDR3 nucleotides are TGTGCCAGCAGCTCTCAGGGCCACGAGCAGTACTTC. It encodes CASSSQGHEQYF.

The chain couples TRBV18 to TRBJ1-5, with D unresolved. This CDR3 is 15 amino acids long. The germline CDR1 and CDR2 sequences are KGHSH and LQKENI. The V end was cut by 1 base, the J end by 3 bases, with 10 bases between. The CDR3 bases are TGTGCCAGCTCACCACAACAGCCAGTCAATCAGCCCCAGCATTTT. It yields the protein CASSPQQPVNQPQHF.

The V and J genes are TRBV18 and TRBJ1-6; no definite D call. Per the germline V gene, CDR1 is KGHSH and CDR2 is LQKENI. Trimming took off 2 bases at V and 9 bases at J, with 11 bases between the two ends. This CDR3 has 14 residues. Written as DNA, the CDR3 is TGTGCCAGCTCACCAGTTGAGCGGATTTCACCCCTCCACTTT. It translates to CASSPVERISPLHF.

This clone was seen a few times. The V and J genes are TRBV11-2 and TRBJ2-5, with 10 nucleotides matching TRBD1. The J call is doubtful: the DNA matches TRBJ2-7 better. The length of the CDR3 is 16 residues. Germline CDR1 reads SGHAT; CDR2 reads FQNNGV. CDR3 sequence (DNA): TGTGCCAGCAGCTTAGGTACCCGGACAGGGGGCTACGAGCAGTACTTC. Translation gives CASSLGTRTGGYEQYF.